The 27 T cell receptor beta chains listed next were all sequenced from one sample in a study of T-cell memory formation after mild COVID-19. Using its own MiXCR run on the 5' RACE reads, TCRdb lists one record per CDR3 protein. The table lists hundreds of thousands of distinct CDR3 sequences, roughly 20% of them singletons, with 8.4% in the top ten. Material: PBMCs or a T cell subset sorted from them (not recorded which). The receptors come from an adult woman who had mild COVID-19 (a few samples of this study predate the infection). Cell type and time point are not known.

The chain combines TRBV3-2 with TRBJ2-1; TRBD2, as called in the table, went unchecked against the DNA. TRBV3-2 constitutes a pseudogene. This CDR3 has 19 residues. The CDR3 sequence is CASSQDSSAGGGVCNEQFF. CDR3 in DNA: TGTGCCAGCAGCCAAGATTCGTCGGCGGGAGGCGGAGTGTGCAATGAGCAGTTCTTC.

This clonotype was counted between two and nine times. This rearrangement joins TRBV5-5 to TRBJ1-2, with unresolved D. Trimming took 3 bases from V and 8 from J, leaving 17 bases between them. Germline V gene sequence: CDR1 SGHKS, CDR2 YYEKEE (reference sequence). This CDR3 has 14 amino acids. As DNA, the CDR3 is TGTGCCAGCAGCTCCCGGGCCAGCCCACTGGGCTACACCTTC. This gives the protein CASSSRASPLGYTF.

The chain recombines TRBV7-9 with TRBJ2-2; D not certain. This CDR3 contains 13 residues. Germline loops: CDR1 SEHNR, CDR2 FQNEAQ (reference sequence). V shed 7 bases and J shed 3 bases, with 9 bases lying between them. The CDR3 region has the DNA TGTGCCAGCACCAGTAGTTACACCGGGGAGCTGTTTTTT. It is translated as CASTSSYTGELFF.

The chain combines TRBV7-9 with TRBJ2-5, with D maybe TRBD2 (6 bases). Germline V gene data show CDR1 as SEHNR and CDR2 as FQNEAQ (reference sequence). V shed 5 bases and J shed 2 bases, with 12 bases lying between them. This CDR3 is 14 amino acids long. The CDR3 spells CASSLGTFQETQYF. CDR3 DNA sequence: TGTGCCAGCAGCCTAGGGACTTTTCAAGAGACCCAGTACTTC.

This clonotype turned up a few times. V is TRBV11-2 and J is TRBJ2-3, with D tentatively TRBD2 (6 bases). The CDR3 has 16 residues. Germline CDR1 and CDR2: SGHAT and FQNNGV. V lost 6 bases and J lost 0, with 16 bases in between. The CDR3 reads CASSPGGASSTDTQYF. CDR3 nucleotide sequence: TGTGCCAGCAGTCCCGGCGGGGCGTCTAGCACAGATACGCAGTATTTT.

The rearrangement joins TRBV2 to TRBJ2-3; TRBD1 aligns across 8 bases. This CDR3 region has 15 residues. In germline, CDR1 is SNHLY, CDR2 FYNNEI. The V gene end was trimmed by 6 bases and the J gene end by 1 base; junction bases not matched to a gene: 6. The CDR3, as DNA: TGTGCCAGCAGATCCCCGGGACAGGGCACAGATACGCAGTATTTT. Amino acids: CASRSPGQGTDTQYF.

The chain links TRBV18 to TRBJ2-7; 9 nucleotides align to TRBD1. Germline-derived CDR1 and CDR2 are KGHSH and LQKENI. The CDR3 consists of 15 residues. The ends lost 3 bases at V and 2 bases at J; junction bases unmatched: 5. CDR3 sequence reads: CASSPTGGTAYEQYF. Here the CDR3 DNA reads TGTGCCAGCTCACCCACAGGGGGCACCGCCTACGAGCAGTACTTC.

CDR3 protein: CASAFRGAAADTQYF. As DNA, the CDR3 is TGTGCCAGCGCGTTCAGGGGCGCGGCGGCAGATACGCAGTATTTT. The gene calls are TRBV9 and TRBJ2-3; TRBD1 is a possible D gene (6 bases). This CDR3 contains 15 residues. The germline V and J ends were trimmed by 7 bases and 4 bases, with 19 bases remaining between them. CDR1 and CDR2 from the germline V gene are SGDLS and YYNGEE.

The chain links TRBV12-3 or TRBV12-4 to TRBJ1-3, with D possibly being TRBD1 (6 bases). The CDR3 sequence is 15 residues long. Trimming took 4 bases from V and 3 from J, leaving 13 bases between them. This CDR3 is CASSSLGASGNTIYF. The CDR3 nucleotides are TGTGCCAGCAGTTCCTTGGGGGCTAGTGGAAACACCATATATTTT.

This clonotype was observed a handful of times. This chain joins TRBV24-1 and TRBJ2-1, with 7 bases aligning to TRBD1. The J segment lost 2 bases and the V segment lost 5 bases, leaving 5 bases of the junction unmatched. The germline V gene has CDR1 KGHDR and CDR2 SFDVKD. This CDR3 has 15 amino acids. CDR3 protein: CATSVEQGPYNEQFF. The CDR3 nucleotides are TGTGCCACCAGTGTTGAACAGGGGCCCTACAATGAGCAGTTCTTC.

This chain links TRBV15 with TRBJ2-1; no firm D call. CDR1 is LNHNV and CDR2 is YYDKDF in the germline V gene (reference sequence). The V and J ends lost 8 bases and 8 bases respectively, with 16 bases between them. The CDR3 extends over 13 amino acids. As DNA, the CDR3 is TGTGCCACCTCCCGCCCAGGAACAGATGAGCAGTTCTTC. It yields the protein CATSRPGTDEQFF.

This chain links TRBV3-1 with TRBJ2-5; D uncertain. There are 12 residues in the CDR3. V dropped 1 base and J dropped 5 bases, with 5 bases sitting between them. Germline loops: CDR1 LGHDT, CDR2 YNNKEL (reference sequence). The CDR3 DNA sequence: TGTGCCAGCAGCCAAGTGTCCGAGACCCAGTACTTC. This sequence encodes CASSQVSETQYF.

V and J are TRBV27 and TRBJ2-1, with 11 nucleotides matching TRBD2. CDR1 is MNHEY and CDR2 is SMNVEV in the germline V gene (reference sequence). The CDR3 extends over 19 amino acids. V trimming: 8 bases; J trimming: 0 bases; junction bases outside the gene matches: 15. The CDR3 is CASGILQGTSGSSYNEQFF. CDR3 DNA sequence: TGTGCCAGCGGTATTCTCCAGGGTACTAGCGGGAGCTCCTACAATGAGCAGTTCTTC.

This clonotype was recorded at least ten times. In DNA form, the CDR3 reads TGTGCCAGCAGCGTTGGGGGCAATGTCGTCGGGGAGCTGTTTTTT. It encodes CASSVGGNVVGELFF. The V and J genes are TRBV5-6 and TRBJ2-2; maybe TRBD1 (6 bases). The CDR3 runs 15 residues. V was pared by 4 bases and J by 7 bases, with 17 bases between. Per the germline V gene, CDR1 is SGHDT and CDR2 is YYEEEE.

This clonotype turned up a few times. The rearrangement joins TRBV27 to TRBJ1-3, with TRBD1 matching over 7 bases. The germline V gene has CDR1 MNHEY and CDR2 SMNVEV (reference sequence). The trim removed 7 bases at V and 0 bases at J, leaving 9 bases unmatched. CDR3 length: 16 residues. CDR3 bases: TGTGCCAGCACCCAACAGGGGAAGTACTCTGGAAACACCATATATTTT. Its protein product is CASTQQGKYSGNTIYF.

This clonotype was seen more than once but under ten times. CDR3 bases: TGTGCCAGCAGCTTGGGACATAAACTGGGGGAGACCCAGTACTTC. It translates to CASSLGHKLGETQYF. This chain joins TRBV7-9 and TRBJ2-5, with a possible D match to TRBD1 (6 bases). The CDR3 consists of 15 residues. Germline lookup yields CDR1 SEHNR and CDR2 FQNEAQ (reference sequence). The V end lost 3 bases, the J end lost 5 bases, and 16 bases lay between the germline ends. The whole variable domain, remainder taken from reference TRBV7-9 and TRBJ2-5, is DTGVSQNPRHKITKRGQNVTFRCDPISEHNRLYWYRQTLGQGPEFLTYFQNEAQLEKSRLLSDRFSAERPKGSFSTLEIQRTEQGDSAMYLCASSLGHKLGETQYFGPGTRLLVL.

This clonotype was seen ten or more times. The V call is TRBV4-1, the J call TRBJ2-7; TRBD1 aligns across 8 bases. Losses at the gene ends were 1 base for V and 0 bases for J; bases not matched to a gene: 2. This CDR3 is 15 amino acids long. The V gene's germline CDR1 is MGHRA and CDR2 YSYEKL. The CDR3 here is CASSQGQGPSYEQYF. The CDR3 nucleotides read TGCGCCAGCAGCCAAGGACAGGGGCCCTCCTACGAGCAGTACTTC.

V usage is TRBV12-5 and J usage is TRBJ1-4, with D tentatively TRBD1 (6 bases). V was pared by 1 base and J by 7 bases, with 22 bases between. Germline V gene sequence: CDR1 LGHNT, CDR2 FRNRAP. CDR3 size: 18 residues. In DNA, the CDR3 is TGTGCTAGTGGTTTGGGGTACAAAGGACAGACCTTTAGTGAAAAACTGTTTTTT. It yields the protein CASGLGYKGQTFSEKLFF.

The V and J genes are TRBV7-9 and TRBJ1-1; 9 bases fit TRBD1. Unmatched junction bases numbered 3, after V lost 2 bases and J lost 11 bases. CDR3 size: 12 residues. CDR1 and CDR2 (germline): SEHNR, FQNEAQ (reference sequence). CDR3 nucleotides: TGTGCCAGCAGCTTAAGGACAGGGGAGGCTTTCTTT. It translates to CASSLRTGEAFF.

This clonotype was seen repeatedly, ten times or more. The J gene is TRBJ2-7, the V gene TRBV4-1, with 13 bases that match TRBD2. Germline lookup yields CDR1 MGHRA and CDR2 YSYEKL. The ends lost 3 bases at V and 0 bases at J; junction bases unmatched: 8. The CDR3 covers 18 residues. The DNA for the CDR3 is TGCGCCAGCAGCCAGCAACTAGCGGGGGGGCCAGGCTCCTACGAGCAGTACTTC. It is translated as CASSQQLAGGPGSYEQYF.

A few counts support this clonotype. The chain uses TRBV7-8 and TRBJ2-1; 10 nucleotides line up with TRBD2. From germline, CDR1 is SGHVS and CDR2 FQNEAQ. The CDR3 is made up of 16 amino acids. Germline trimming cut 6 bases from V and 6 bases from J; bases unmatched to any gene: 11. Written as DNA, the CDR3 is TGTGCCAGCAGATTTACCAGGACTAGCGGCCCCAATGAGCAGTTCTTC. Its protein is CASRFTRTSGPNEQFF.

The chain joins TRBV9 to TRBJ1-2; D uncertain. The CDR3 covers 14 residues. From germline, CDR1 is SGDLS and CDR2 YYNGEE. V dropped 2 bases and J dropped 1 base, with 9 bases sitting between them. As DNA, the CDR3 is TGTGCCAGCAGCGTGGGAGACGGTAACTATGGCTACACCTTC. Translation gives CASSVGDGNYGYTF.

This clonotype was counted between two and nine times. This chain uses TRBV7-8 with TRBJ2-3; D possibly uses TRBD1 or TRBD2 (6 bases each). Germline loops: CDR1 SGHVS, CDR2 FQNEAQ. Deletions cut 2 bases from V and 5 bases from J, with 17 bases between. This CDR3 is 16 amino acids long. This CDR3 is CASSLIGRGAGDTQYF. The CDR3 DNA is TGTGCCAGCAGCTTAATCGGAAGGGGGGCAGGAGATACGCAGTATTTT.

At least ten counts were recorded for this clonotype. The rearrangement uses TRBV20-1 and TRBJ2-1, with 14 bases that match TRBD2. The CDR3 has 15 amino acids. Germline V CDR1 and CDR2: DFQATT, SNEGSKA (reference sequence). V trimming: 5 bases; J trimming: 4 bases; junction bases outside the gene matches: 4. The DNA for the CDR3 is TGCAGTGCTCCGGGACTAGCGGGAGTTTACAATGAGCAGTTCTTC. This gives the protein CSAPGLAGVYNEQFF.

The V call is TRBV20-1, the J call TRBJ2-1; perhaps TRBD1 as D (5 bases). Germline lookup yields CDR1 DFQATT and CDR2 SNEGSKA (reference sequence). V lost 5 bases and J 3 bases, leaving 29 bases between the germline ends. This CDR3 has 19 amino acids. CDR3: CSAPIGHPSRAPVYNEQFF. In DNA, the CDR3 is TGCAGTGCTCCCATAGGACACCCGTCCCGTGCCCCCGTCTACAATGAGCAGTTCTTC.

J is TRBJ2-7 and V is TRBV19; tentatively, D is TRBD1 or TRBD2 (5 bases each). Between the trimmed V and J ends, which lost 5 bases and 6 bases, there was a span of 14 bases. This CDR3 has 13 amino acids. Germline values: CDR1 LNHDA, CDR2 SQIVND (reference sequence). CDR3 loop: CASSRRRGVEQYF. In nucleotides, the CDR3 is TGTGCCAGTAGTCGCAGGAGAGGGGTCGAGCAGTACTTC.

In this sample, this clonotype turned up a few times. This chain uses TRBV20-1 with TRBJ2-7; 9 positions agree with TRBD1. Germline CDR1 reads DFQATT; CDR2 reads SNEGSKA (reference sequence). V gave up 5 bases and J gave up 3 bases; unmatched junction bases: 2. The CDR3 has 12 residues. CDR3 residues: CSASDRGYEQYF. Written as DNA, the CDR3 is TGCAGTGCTTCGGACAGGGGCTACGAGCAGTACTTC.